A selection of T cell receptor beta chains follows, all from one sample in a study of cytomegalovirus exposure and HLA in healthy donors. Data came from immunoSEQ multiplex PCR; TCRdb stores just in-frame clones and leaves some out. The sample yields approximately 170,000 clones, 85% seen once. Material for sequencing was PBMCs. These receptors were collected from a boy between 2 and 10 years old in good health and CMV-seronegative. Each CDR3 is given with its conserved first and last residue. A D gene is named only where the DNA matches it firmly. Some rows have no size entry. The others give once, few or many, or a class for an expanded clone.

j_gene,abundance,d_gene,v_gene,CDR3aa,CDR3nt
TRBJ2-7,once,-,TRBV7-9,CASSLAAGSLLGEQYF,TGTGCCAGCAGCTTAGCGGCCGGGTCCCTGCTGGGCGAGCAGTACTTC
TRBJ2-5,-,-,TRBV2,CASSERAQAETQYF,TGTGCCAGCAGTGAAAGGGCACAGGCAGAGACCCAGTACTTC
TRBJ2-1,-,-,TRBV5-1,CASSSGTPNEQFF,TGCGCCAGCAGTTCCGGGACACCTAATGAGCAGTTCTTC
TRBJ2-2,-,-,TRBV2,CASSKGGRDGELFF,TGTGCCAGCAGTAAGGGCGGTCGGGACGGGGAGCTGTTTTTT
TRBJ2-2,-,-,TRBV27,CASSFVQGGELFF,TGTGCCAGCAGTTTTGTCCAGGGCGGGGAGCTGTTTTTT
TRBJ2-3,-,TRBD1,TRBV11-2,CASSADRVRDTQYF,TGTGCCAGCAGCGCCGACAGGGTGAGAGATACGCAGTATTTT
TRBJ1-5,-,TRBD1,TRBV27,CASSLTGVAYEGNQPQHF,TGTGCCAGCAGTCTGACAGGGGTCGCCTATGAGGGCAATCAGCCCCAGCATTTT
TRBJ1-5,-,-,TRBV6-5,CASSQREYQPQHF,TGTGCCAGCAGTCAGAGGGAGTATCAGCCCCAGCATTTT
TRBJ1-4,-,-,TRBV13,CASRGAFEKLFF,TGTGCCAGCCGCGGGGCCTTTGAAAAACTGTTTTTT
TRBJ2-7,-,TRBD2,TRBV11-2,CASSLGFTSGRETYEQYF,TGTGCCAGCAGCTTAGGTTTTACTAGCGGGAGGGAAACCTACGAGCAGTACTTC
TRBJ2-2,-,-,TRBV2,CASSEARATGELFF,TGTGCCAGCAGTGAAGCGCGGGCGACCGGGGAGCTGTTTTTT
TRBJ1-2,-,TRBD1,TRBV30,CAWRGDRGFGYGYTF,TGTGCCTGGAGGGGCGACAGGGGTTTCGGCTATGGCTACACCTTC
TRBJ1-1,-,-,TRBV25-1,CASSDRGTEAFF,TGTGCCAGCAGTGACAGGGGCACTGAAGCTTTCTTT
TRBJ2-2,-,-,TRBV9,CASSVVRLANTGELFF,TGTGCCAGCAGCGTAGTACGGCTAGCGAACACCGGGGAGCTGTTTTTT
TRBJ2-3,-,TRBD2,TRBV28,CASRSGLAEITDTQYF,TGTGCCAGCAGATCGGGACTAGCGGAGATCACAGATACGCAGTATTTT
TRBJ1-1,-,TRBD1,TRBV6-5,CASRLDRAENTEAFF,TGTGCCAGCAGATTGGACAGGGCCGAGAACACTGAAGCTTTCTTT
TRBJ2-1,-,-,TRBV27,CASSLGRPGLVVF,TGTGCCAGCAGTTTGGGCCGCCCGGGACTCGTAGTCTTC
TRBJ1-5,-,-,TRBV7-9,CASSPPGHGNQPQHF,TGTGCCAGCAGTCCTCCGGGACACGGAAATCAGCCCCAGCATTTT
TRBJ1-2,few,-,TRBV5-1,CASSLRNRNNGYTF,TGCGCCAGCAGCCTACGGAACAGGAATAATGGCTACACCTTC
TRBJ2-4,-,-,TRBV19,CASSKRRHLAKNIQYF,TGTGCCAGTAGTAAGCGGCGGCACCTAGCCAAAAACATTCAGTACTTC
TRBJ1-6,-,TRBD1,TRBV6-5,CASSPTGANNSPLHF,TGTGCCAGCAGCCCGACAGGGGCGAACAATTCACCCCTCCACTTT
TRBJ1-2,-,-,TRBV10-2,CASSDSGAGGYTF,TGCGCCAGCAGTGACAGTGGGGCTGGTGGCTACACCTTC
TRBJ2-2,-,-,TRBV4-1,CASSPYPGELFF,TGCGCCAGCAGCCCCTATCCGGGGGAGCTGTTTTTT
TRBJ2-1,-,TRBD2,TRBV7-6,CASSLPPLGLAGDHEQFF,TGTGCCAGCAGCTTACCTCCCTTGGGACTAGCTGGGGACCATGAGCAGTTCTTC
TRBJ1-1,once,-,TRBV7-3,CASSAIAGDTEAFF,TGTGCCAGCAGCGCCATCGCAGGGGACACTGAAGCTTTCTTT
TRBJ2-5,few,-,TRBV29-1,CSVEKGIGTQYF,TGCAGCGTTGAAAAGGGGATCGGGACCCAGTACTTC
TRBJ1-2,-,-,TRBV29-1,CSVEPWGANYGYTF,TGCAGCGTTGAACCATGGGGGGCTAACTATGGCTACACCTTC
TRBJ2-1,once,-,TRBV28,CASSLNLARGSYNEQFF,TGTGCCAGCAGTTTAAATCTCGCGAGGGGGTCCTACAATGAGCAGTTCTTC
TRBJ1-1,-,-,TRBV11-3,CASSFQGTEAFF,TGTGCCAGCAGCTTTCAGGGCACTGAAGCTTTCTTT
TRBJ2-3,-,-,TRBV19,CASSLEGIAADTQYF,TGTGCCAGTAGTCTCGAGGGGATAGCGGCAGATACGCAGTATTTT
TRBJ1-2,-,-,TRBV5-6,CASSLPERGRRYGYTF,TGTGCCAGCAGCTTGCCAGAGCGGGGCAGAAGATATGGCTACACCTTC
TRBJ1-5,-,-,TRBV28,CASSLAQINQPQHF,TGTGCCAGCAGTTTAGCTCAGATTAATCAGCCCCAGCATTTT
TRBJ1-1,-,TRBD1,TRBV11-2,CASSSTGQANTEAFF,TGTGCCAGCAGCTCAACGGGACAGGCGAACACTGAAGCTTTCTTT
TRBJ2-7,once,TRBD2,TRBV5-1,CASSSTSGSYEQYF,TGCGCCAGCAGTTCAACTAGCGGGAGCTACGAGCAGTACTTC
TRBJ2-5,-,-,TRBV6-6,CASSSGPGGTQYF,TGTGCCAGCAGTTCCGGGCCCGGGGGGACCCAGTACTTC
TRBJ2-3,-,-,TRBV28,CASRRRGSTDTQYF,TGTGCCAGCAGACGGAGGGGTAGCACAGATACGCAGTATTTT
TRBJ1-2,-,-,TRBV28,CASGGSVNYGYTF,TGTGCCAGCGGGGGGTCTGTCAACTATGGCTACACCTTC
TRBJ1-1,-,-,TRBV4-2,CASSPGGTEAFF,TGTGCCAGCAGCCCGGGGGGCACTGAAGCTTTCTTT
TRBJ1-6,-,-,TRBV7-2,CASSLRRQGYNSPLHF,TGTGCCAGCAGCTTACGAAGGCAGGGGTATAATTCACCCCTCCACTTT
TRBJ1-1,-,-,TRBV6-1,CASSTRPGWGTEAFF,TGTGCCAGCAGTACCCGACCAGGGTGGGGAACTGAAGCTTTCTTT
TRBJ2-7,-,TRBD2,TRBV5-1,CASSLGRGGFYEQYF,TGCGCCAGCAGCTTGGGACGGGGGGGGTTCTACGAGCAGTACTTC
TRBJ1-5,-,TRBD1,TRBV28,CASSLSLDRGHQPQHF,TGTGCCAGCAGTTTAAGCCTCGACAGGGGTCATCAGCCCCAGCATTTT
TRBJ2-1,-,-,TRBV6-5,CASMLDRLEDNEQFF,TGTGCCAGCATGTTAGACAGGTTAGAAGACAATGAGCAGTTCTTC
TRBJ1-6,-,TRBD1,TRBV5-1,CASSLTGDTPLHF,TGCGCCAGCAGCTTGACAGGGGATACACCCCTCCACTTT
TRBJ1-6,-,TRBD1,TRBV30,CAWNLPGTGSIVGGSYNSPLHF,TGTGCCTGGAACCTACCCGGGACAGGGTCAATTGTGGGTGGCTCCTATAATTCACCCCTCCACTTT
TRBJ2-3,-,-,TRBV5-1,CASSLSTDTQYF,TGCGCCAGCAGCCTATCTACAGATACGCAGTATTTT
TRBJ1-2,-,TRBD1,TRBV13,CASSLDRPYYGYTF,TGTGCCAGCAGCTTGGACAGGCCCTACTATGGCTACACCTTC
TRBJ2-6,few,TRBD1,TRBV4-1,CASSGQGLSGANVLTF,TGCGCCAGCAGCGGACAGGGGCTCTCTGGGGCCAACGTCCTGACTTTC
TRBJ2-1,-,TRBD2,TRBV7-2,CASSLGTSGRNNEQFF,TGTGCCAGCAGCTTAGGGACTAGCGGGAGAAACAATGAGCAGTTCTTC
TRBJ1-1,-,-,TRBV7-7,CASSKGLNTEAFF,TGTGCCAGCAGCAAGGGACTTAACACTGAAGCTTTCTTT